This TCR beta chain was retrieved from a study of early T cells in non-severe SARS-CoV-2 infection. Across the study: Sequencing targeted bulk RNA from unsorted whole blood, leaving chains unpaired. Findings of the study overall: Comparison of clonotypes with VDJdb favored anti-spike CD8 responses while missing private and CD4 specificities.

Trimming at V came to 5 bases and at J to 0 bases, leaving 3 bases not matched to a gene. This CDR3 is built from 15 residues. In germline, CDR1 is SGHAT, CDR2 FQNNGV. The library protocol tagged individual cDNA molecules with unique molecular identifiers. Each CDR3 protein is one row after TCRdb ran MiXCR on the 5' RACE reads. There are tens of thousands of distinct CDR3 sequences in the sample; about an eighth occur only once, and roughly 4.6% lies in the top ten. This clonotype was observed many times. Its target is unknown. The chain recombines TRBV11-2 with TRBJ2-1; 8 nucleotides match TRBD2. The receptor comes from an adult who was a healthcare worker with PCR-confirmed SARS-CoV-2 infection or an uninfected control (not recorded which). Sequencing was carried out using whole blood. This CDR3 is CASSPGLASYNEQFF. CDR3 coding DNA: TGTGCCAGCAGCCCCGGACTAGCCTCCTACAATGAGCAGTTCTTC.